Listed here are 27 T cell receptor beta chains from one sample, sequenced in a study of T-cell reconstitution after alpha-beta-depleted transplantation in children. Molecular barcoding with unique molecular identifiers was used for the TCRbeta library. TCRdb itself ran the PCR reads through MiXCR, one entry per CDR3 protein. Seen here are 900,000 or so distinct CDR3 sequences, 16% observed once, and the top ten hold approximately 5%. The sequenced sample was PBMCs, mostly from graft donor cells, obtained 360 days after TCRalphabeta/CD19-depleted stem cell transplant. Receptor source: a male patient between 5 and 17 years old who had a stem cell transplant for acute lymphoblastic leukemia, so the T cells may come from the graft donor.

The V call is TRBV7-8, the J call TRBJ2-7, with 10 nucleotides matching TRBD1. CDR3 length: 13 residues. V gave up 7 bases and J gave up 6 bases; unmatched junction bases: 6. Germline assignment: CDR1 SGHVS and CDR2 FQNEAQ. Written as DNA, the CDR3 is TGTGCCAGCAACACCGGGACAGGGGCCGAGCAGTACTTC. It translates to CASNTGTGAEQYF.

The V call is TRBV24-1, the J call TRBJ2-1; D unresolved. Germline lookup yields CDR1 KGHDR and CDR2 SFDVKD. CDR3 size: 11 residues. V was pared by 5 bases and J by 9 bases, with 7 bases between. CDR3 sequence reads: CATSGFGEQFF. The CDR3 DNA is TGTGCCACCAGTGGATTTGGTGAGCAGTTCTTC.

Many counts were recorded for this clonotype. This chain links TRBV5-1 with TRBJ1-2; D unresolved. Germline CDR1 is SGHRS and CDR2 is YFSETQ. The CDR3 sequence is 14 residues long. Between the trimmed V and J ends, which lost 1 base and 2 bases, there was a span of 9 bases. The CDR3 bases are TGCGCCAGCAGCTTGTTACGGTCCAACTATGGCTACACCTTC. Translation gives CASSLLRSNYGYTF.

The CDR3 is CAISEAGGPIKVQYF. For the CDR3, the DNA is TGTGCCATCAGTGAGGCTGGGGGGCCGATTAAAGTGCAGTACTTC. This chain joins TRBV10-3 and TRBJ2-7; D possibly uses TRBD1 or TRBD2 (6 bases each). CDR1 and CDR2 from the germline V gene are ENHRY and SYGVKD. The V end was cut by 2 bases, the J end by 9 bases, with 20 bases between. This CDR3 region has 15 residues.

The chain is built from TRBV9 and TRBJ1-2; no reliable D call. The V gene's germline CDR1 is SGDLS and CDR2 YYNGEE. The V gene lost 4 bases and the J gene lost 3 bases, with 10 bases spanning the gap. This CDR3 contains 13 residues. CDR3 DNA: TGTGCCAGCAGCTCCTTGAGGGACTATGGCTACACCTTC. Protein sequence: CASSSLRDYGYTF. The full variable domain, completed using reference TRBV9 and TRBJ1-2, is DSGVTQTPKHLITATGQRVTLRCSPRSGDLSVYWYQQSLDQGLQFLIQYYNGEERAKGNILERFSAQQFPDLHSELNLSSLELGDSALYFCASSSLRDYGYTFGSGTRLTVV.

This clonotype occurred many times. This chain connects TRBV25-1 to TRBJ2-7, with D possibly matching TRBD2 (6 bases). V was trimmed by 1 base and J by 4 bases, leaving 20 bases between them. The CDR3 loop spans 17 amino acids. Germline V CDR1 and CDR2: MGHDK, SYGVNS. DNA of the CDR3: TGTGCCAGCAGTGAATTGGGTCTGCGGACTATCGGTTACGAGCAGTACTTC. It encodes CASSELGLRTIGYEQYF.

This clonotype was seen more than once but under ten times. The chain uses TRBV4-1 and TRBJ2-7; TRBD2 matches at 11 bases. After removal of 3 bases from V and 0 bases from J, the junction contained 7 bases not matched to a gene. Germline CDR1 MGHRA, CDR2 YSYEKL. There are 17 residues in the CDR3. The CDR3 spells CASSHVTSGSFSYEQYF. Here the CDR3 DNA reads TGCGCCAGCAGCCACGTTACTAGCGGGAGTTTCTCCTACGAGCAGTACTTC.

CDR3 amino acids: CASRMEGPDHYNEQFF. The CDR3 DNA reads TGTGCCAGCAGAATGGAGGGTCCGGATCACTACAATGAGCAGTTCTTC. This rearrangement joins TRBV27 to TRBJ2-1, with D maybe TRBD2 (6 bases). Trimming removed 6 bases at V and 3 bases at J, with 18 bases between. Germline V gene sequence: CDR1 MNHEY, CDR2 SMNVEV (reference sequence). The CDR3 consists of 16 residues.

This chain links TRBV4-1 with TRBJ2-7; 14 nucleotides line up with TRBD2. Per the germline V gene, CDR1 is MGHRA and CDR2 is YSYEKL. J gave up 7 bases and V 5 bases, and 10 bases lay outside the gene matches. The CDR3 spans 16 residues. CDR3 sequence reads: CASSFRTSGRPWEQYF. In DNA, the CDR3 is TGCGCCAGCAGCTTCCGGACTAGCGGGAGGCCGTGGGAGCAGTACTTC.

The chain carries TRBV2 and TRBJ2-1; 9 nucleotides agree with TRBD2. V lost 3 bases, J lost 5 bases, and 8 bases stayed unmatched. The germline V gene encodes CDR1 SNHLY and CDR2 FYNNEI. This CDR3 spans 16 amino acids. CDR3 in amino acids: CASSEGSGLADNEQFF. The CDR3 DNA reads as TGTGCCAGCAGTGAGGGTTCGGGACTAGCTGACAATGAGCAGTTCTTC.

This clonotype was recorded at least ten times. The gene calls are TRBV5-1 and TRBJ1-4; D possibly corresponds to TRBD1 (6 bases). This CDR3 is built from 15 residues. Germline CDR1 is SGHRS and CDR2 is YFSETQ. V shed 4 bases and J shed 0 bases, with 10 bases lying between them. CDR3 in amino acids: CASSGGGATNEKLFF. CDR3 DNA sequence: TGCGCCAGCAGCGGAGGGGGGGCAACTAATGAAAAACTGTTTTTT.

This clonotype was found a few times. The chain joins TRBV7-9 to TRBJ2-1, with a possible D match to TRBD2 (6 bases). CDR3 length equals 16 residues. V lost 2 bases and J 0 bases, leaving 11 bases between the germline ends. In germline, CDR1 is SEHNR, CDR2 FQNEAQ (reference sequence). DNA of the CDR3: TGTGCCAGCAGCTTACCGGTAGCGGCCTCCTACAATGAGCAGTTCTTC. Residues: CASSLPVAASYNEQFF.

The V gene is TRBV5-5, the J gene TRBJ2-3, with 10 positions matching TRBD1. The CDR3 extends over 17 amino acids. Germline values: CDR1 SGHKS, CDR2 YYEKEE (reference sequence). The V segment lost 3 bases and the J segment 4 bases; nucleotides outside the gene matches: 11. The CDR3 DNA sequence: TGTGCCAGCAGCTCGCTTGGGACAGGGGTCAGGGCAGATACGCAGTATTTT. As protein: CASSSLGTGVRADTQYF.

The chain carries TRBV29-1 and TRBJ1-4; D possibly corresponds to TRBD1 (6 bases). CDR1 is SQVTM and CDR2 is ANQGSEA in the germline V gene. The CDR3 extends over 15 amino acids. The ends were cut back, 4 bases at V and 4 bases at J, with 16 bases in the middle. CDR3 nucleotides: TGCAGCGTTGCCCCAGGGGCTCGGGGTAATGAAAAACTGTTTTTT. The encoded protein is CSVAPGARGNEKLFF. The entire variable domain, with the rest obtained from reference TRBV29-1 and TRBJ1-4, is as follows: SAVISQKPSRDICQRGTSLTIQCQVDSQVTMMFWYRQQPGQSLTLIATANQGSEATYESGFVIDKFPISRPNLTFSTLTVSNMSPEDSSIYLCSVAPGARGNEKLFFGSGTQLSVL.

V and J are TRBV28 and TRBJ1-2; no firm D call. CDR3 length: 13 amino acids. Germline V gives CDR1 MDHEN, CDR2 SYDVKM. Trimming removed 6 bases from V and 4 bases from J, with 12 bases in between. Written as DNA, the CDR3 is TGTGCCAGCAGCAGTTTGGGGTCCTATGGCTACACCTTC. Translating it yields CASSSLGSYGYTF.

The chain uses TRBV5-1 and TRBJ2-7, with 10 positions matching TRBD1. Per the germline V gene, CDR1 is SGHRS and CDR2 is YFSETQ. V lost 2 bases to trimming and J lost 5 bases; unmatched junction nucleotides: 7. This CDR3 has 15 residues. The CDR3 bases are TGCGCCAGCAGCTTACCGGGACAGGGGTATCACGAGCAGTACTTC. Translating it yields CASSLPGQGYHEQYF.

The CDR3 region has the DNA TGTGCCAGCGGCACACTCACAGATACGCAGTATTTT. Amino acids: CASGTLTDTQYF. The V call is TRBV11-2, the J call TRBJ2-3; D gene unclear. This CDR3 has 12 amino acids. Germline V gene lookup returns CDR1 SGHAT and CDR2 FQNNGV. V was cut by 8 bases and J by 2 bases, with 8 bases left in between.

The CDR3 reads CASIDPNRGYEQYF. For the CDR3, the DNA is TGTGCCAGCATCGATCCTAACAGGGGGTACGAGCAGTACTTC. The chain combines TRBV2 with TRBJ2-7; TRBD1 matches at 8 bases. V shed 7 bases, J shed 4 bases, and the junction held 9 bases outside the gene matches. There are 14 residues in the CDR3. Germline assignment: CDR1 SNHLY and CDR2 FYNNEI.

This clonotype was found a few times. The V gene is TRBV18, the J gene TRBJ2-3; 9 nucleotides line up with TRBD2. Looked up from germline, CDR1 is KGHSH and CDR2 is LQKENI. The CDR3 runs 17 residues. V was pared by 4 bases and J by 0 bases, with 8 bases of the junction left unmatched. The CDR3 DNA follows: TGTGCCAGCTCACGGATTCGACTAGCGGAGAGCACAGATACGCAGTATTTT. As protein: CASSRIRLAESTDTQYF.

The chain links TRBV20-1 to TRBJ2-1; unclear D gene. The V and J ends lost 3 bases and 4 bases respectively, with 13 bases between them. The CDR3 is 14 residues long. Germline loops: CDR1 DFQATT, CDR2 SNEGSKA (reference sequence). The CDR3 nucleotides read TGCAGTGCTAGGAAGGCTCGCCGATACAATGAGCAGTTCTTC. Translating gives CSARKARRYNEQFF.

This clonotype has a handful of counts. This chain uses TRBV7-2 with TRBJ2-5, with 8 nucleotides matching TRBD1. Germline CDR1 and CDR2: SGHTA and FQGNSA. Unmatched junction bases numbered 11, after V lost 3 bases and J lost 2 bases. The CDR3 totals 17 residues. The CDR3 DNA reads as TGTGCCAGCAGCTTTTATCTGGACAGGGTGTTTCAAGAGACCCAGTACTTC. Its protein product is CASSFYLDRVFQETQYF. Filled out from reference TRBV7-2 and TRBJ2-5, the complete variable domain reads GAGVSQSPSNKVTEKGKDVELRCDPISGHTALYWYRQSLGQGLEFLIYFQGNSAPDKSGLPSDRFSAERTGGSVSTLTIQRTQQEDSAVYLCASSFYLDRVFQETQYFGPGTRLLVL.

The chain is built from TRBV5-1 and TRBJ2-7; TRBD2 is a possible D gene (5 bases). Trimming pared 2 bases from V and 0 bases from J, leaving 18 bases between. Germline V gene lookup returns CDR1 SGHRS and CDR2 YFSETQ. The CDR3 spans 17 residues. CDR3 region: CASSLDHWTASSYEQYF. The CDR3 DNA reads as TGCGCCAGCAGCTTAGATCACTGGACTGCCAGCTCCTACGAGCAGTACTTC.

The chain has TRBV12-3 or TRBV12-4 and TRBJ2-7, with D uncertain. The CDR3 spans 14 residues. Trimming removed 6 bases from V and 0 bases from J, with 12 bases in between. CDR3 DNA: TGTGCCAGCAGATTCCTCGGGCGCTCCTACGAGCAGTACTTC. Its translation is CASRFLGRSYEQYF.

In DNA form, the CDR3 reads TGTGCCAGCAGCCTGACCGACACGAGCGTGGTGACCCAGTACTTC. This sequence encodes CASSLTDTSVVTQYF. The V call is TRBV7-9, the J call TRBJ2-5, with D hard to call. Germline CDR1 and CDR2: SEHNR and FQNEAQ (reference sequence). The length of the CDR3 is 15 residues. The V gene lost 5 bases and the J gene lost 7 bases, with 20 bases spanning the gap.

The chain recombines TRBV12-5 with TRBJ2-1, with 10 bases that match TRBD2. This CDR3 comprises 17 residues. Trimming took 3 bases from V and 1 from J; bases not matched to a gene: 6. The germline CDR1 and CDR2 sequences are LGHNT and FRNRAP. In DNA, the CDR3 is TGTGCTAGTGGTTTACTCTTAGCGGGAGGATCCTACAATGAGCAGTTCTTC. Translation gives CASGLLLAGGSYNEQFF.

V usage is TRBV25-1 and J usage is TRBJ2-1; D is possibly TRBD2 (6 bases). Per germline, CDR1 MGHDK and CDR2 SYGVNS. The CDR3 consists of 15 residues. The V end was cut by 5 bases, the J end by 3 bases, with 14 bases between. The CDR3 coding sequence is TGTGCCAGCAGTTCTAGGGAGGCCTACTACAATGAGCAGTTCTTC. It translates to CASSSREAYYNEQFF.

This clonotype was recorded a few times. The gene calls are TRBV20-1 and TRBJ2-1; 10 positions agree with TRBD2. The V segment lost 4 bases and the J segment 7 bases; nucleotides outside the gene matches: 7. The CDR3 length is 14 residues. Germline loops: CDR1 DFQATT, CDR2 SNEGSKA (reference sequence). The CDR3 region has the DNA TGCAGTGCTAAGAGCGGGAGGGCCTGGAATGAGCAGTTCTTC. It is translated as CSAKSGRAWNEQFF.